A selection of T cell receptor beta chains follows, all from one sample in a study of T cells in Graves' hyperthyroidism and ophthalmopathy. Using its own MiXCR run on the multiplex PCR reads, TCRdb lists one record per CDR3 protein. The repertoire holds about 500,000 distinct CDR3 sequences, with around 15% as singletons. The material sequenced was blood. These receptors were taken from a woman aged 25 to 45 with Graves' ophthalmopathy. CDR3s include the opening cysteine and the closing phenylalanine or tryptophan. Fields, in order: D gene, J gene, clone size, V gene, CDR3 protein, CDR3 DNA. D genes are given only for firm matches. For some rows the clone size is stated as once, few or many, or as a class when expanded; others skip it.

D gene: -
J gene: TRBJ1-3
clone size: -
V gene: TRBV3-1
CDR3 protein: CASSRTGGRNTIYF
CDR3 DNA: TGTGCCAGCAGCCGAACGGGGGGCCGAAACACCATATATTTT

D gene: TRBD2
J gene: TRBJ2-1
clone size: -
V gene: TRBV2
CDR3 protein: CASSVSGGDNEQFF
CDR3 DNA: TGTGCCAGCAGTGTTAGCGGGGGGGACAATGAGCAGTTCTTC

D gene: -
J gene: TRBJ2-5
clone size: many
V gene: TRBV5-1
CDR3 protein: CASSTGGGETQYF
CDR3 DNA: TGCGCCAGCAGCACTGGAGGCGGTGAGACCCAGTACTTC

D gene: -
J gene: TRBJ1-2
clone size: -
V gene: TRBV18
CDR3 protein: CASSPAGVRVSYGYTF
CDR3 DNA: TGTGCCAGCTCACCAGCTGGGGTCAGGGTCTCCTATGGCTACACCTTC

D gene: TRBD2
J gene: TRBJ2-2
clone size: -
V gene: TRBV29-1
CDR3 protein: CSVELAGAGTGELFF
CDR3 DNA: TGCAGCGTTGAGTTAGCGGGAGCGGGGACCGGGGAGCTGTTTTTT

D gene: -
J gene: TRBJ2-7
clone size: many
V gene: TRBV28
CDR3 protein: CASSLLGPVSYEQYF
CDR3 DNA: TGTGCCAGCAGTTTACTCGGACCAGTTAGTTACGAGCAGTACTTC

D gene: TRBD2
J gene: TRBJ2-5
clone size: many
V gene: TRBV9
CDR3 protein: CASSVGAGRRQETQYF
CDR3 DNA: TGTGCCAGCAGCGTAGGAGCGGGAAGGAGGCAAGAGACCCAGTACTTC

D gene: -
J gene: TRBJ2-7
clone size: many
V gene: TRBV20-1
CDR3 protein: CSARDRGRDPYEQYF
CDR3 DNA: TGCAGTGCTAGAGATCGGGGCAGGGATCCCTACGAGCAGTACTTC

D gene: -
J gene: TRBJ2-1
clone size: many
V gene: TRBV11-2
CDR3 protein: CASRGPPAYNEQFF
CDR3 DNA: TGTGCCAGCCGGGGACCGCCTGCCTACAATGAGCAGTTCTTC

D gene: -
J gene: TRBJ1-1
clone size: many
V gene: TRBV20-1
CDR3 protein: CSAPLGGPSPEAFF
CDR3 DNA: TGCAGTGCTCCCCTGGGGGGGCCCTCGCCTGAAGCTTTCTTT

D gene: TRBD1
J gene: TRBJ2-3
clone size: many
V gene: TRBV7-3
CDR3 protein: CASSRDRDRRGTDTQYF
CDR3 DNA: TGTGCCAGCAGCAGGGACAGGGATCGTCGCGGCACAGATACGCAGTATTTT

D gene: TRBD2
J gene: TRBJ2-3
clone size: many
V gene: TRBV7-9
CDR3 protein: CASSLGSLAGGSDTQYF
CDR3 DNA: TGTGCCAGCAGCTTAGGATCGCTAGCGGGAGGGTCAGATACGCAGTATTTT

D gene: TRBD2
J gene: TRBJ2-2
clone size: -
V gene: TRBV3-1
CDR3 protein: CASSQPSGSGNTGELFF
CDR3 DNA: TGTGCCAGCAGCCAGCCTAGCGGGAGTGGGAACACCGGGGAGCTGTTTTTT

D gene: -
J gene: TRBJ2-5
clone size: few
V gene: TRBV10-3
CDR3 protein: CAIGEVQETQYF
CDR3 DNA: TGTGCCATCGGGGAAGTCCAAGAGACCCAGTACTTC

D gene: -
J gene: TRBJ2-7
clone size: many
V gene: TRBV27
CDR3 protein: CASSRGDGVGYEQYF
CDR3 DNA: TGTGCCAGCAGTCGAGGGGACGGGGTTGGATACGAGCAGTACTTC